Shown below are 2 T cell receptor beta chains from a single sample sequenced in a study. Cells sorted as Tregs were CD4+, CD25+ and CD127-/low. Each CDR3 protein is one row after TCRdb ran MiXCR on the 5' RACE reads. The sample shows 35,000 to 55,000 distinct CDR3 sequences, over 20% of them seen only once. The sequenced sample was Tregs sorted from a lymph node. The receptors originated from a female donor with breast cancer.

This clonotype has at least ten counts. This chain connects TRBV7-6 to TRBJ2-3, with a possible D match to TRBD1 (5 bases). The CDR3 runs to 14 residues. Trimming left V 3 bases short and J 2 bases short, with 9 bases between. CDR1 and CDR2 (germline): SGHVS, FNYEAQ. This CDR3 is CASSFLRDTDTQYF. The CDR3 DNA sequence: TGTGCCAGCAGCTTTCTCAGGGACACAGATACGCAGTATTTT.

The chain is built from TRBV5-1 and TRBJ2-7; D is undetermined. Trimming stripped 3 bases from V and 7 bases from J, with 11 bases between. The CDR3 contains 12 residues. CDR1 SGHRS and CDR2 YFSETQ come from the germline V gene. The CDR3 DNA reads TGCGCCAGCAGCTCCGGAGAGAATGAGCAGTACTTC. Its translation: CASSSGENEQYF. The whole variable domain, filled in from reference TRBV5-1 and TRBJ2-7, reads KAGVTQTPRYLIKTRGQQVTLSCSPISGHRSVSWYQQTPGQGLQFLFEYFSETQRNKGNFPGRFSGRQFSNSRSEMNVSTLELGDSALYLCASSSGENEQYFGPGTRLTVT.